Given below is one TCR beta chain in context. This entry belongs to a study of blood T cell repertoires in COVID-19. For the study at large: COVID-19 samples from acute and convalescent phases originated in the United States, Italy and Spain. The analysed material was cDNA or gDNA that came from T cells, B-cell-depleted T cells, or PBMCs.

In the original workflow: Reference gene primer amplification gave estimated nucleated cell counts. Assay used: immunoSEQ multiplex PCR; TCRdb lists only in-frame clones, some missing. D and trimming come from the DNA, and the V and J calls and clone size come from that table. This repertoire shows some 100,000 clones, 88% found once; its top ten account for under 7%. The CDR3 has 12 residues. The ends were cut back, 4 bases at V and 8 bases at J, with 9 bases in the middle. CDR1 and CDR2 from the germline V gene are SEHNR and FQNEAQ (reference sequence). This TCR derives from a woman in her sixties or seventies with acute or convalescent COVID-19. Sequenced material: peripheral blood. The rearrangement joins TRBV7-9 to TRBJ2-1; D gene ambiguous. As DNA, the CDR3 is TGTGCCAGCAGCTCCCTATTGGATGAGCAGTTCTTC. It codes for CASSSLLDEQFF.